These T cell receptor beta chains were read from a single sample in a study of cytomegalovirus exposure and HLA in healthy donors. TCRdb's table, derived via immunoSEQ multiplex PCR, lists solely in-frame clones and lacks some. The sample lists around 150,000 clones, about 75% seen once, with 4.7% in the top ten. The source material was PBMCs. These receptors were collected from a man aged 18-30 years in good health and CMV-seropositive. CDR3s include the opening cysteine and the closing phenylalanine or tryptophan. D genes are given only for firm matches. Clone sizes are given selectively: once, few, many, or a class where the clone is expanded.

clone_size	d_call	v_call	j_call	cdr3_nt	cdr3_aa
.	.	TRBV6-1	TRBJ1-1	TGTGCCAGCGCGAACAGCCCTTACACTGAAGCTTTCTTT	CASANSPYTEAFF
once	TRBD2	TRBV14	TRBJ2-3	TGTGCCAGCAGCCAGGGGACTAGCGGATTCACAGATACGCAGTATTTT	CASSQGTSGFTDTQYF
.	.	TRBV5-4	TRBJ2-3	TGTGCCAGCAGCTTAGGCTGGGCACAAGATACGCAGTATTTT	CASSLGWAQDTQYF
once	.	TRBV7-2	TRBJ2-2	TGTGCCAGCACCCTAAGGACAGTTTACACCGGGGAGCTGTTTTTT	CASTLRTVYTGELFF
.	TRBD2	TRBV7-2	TRBJ2-1	TGTGCCAGCAGCTTAGACCGGACTAGCGGTGAGGTAAAGCAGTTCTTC	CASSLDRTSGEVKQFF
.	.	TRBV29-1	TRBJ2-6	TGCAGCGTTCAGGAAACTGGGGCCAACGTCCTGACTTTC	CSVQETGANVLTF
.	.	TRBV6-1	TRBJ1-4	TGTGCCAGCGGGCTTGCCGGGGCAACTAATGAAAAACTGTTTTTT	CASGLAGATNEKLFF
.	.	TRBV5-1	TRBJ1-1	TGCGCCAGCAGCTTGGAATCAGGGGAGAACACTGAAGCTTTCTTT	CASSLESGENTEAFF
.	TRBD2	TRBV9	TRBJ2-1	TGTGCCAGCAGCGTGGCTAGCGGGAGGGTCTTTGAGCAGTTCTTC	CASSVASGRVFEQFF
.	TRBD1	TRBV27	TRBJ1-4	TGTGCCAGCAGTTTCTCCAGGGGGGAAAAACTGTTTTTT	CASSFSRGEKLFF
once	TRBD1	TRBV5-1	TRBJ1-2	TGCGCCAGCAGCCCGGGTAACAGGGGAGCGGAGGATGGCTACACCTTC	CASSPGNRGAEDGYTF